Following are 30 T cell receptor beta chains from one sample sequenced in a study of blood T cell repertoires in COVID-19. The protocol was immunoSEQ multiplex PCR, while the TCRdb copy is restricted to in-frame clones and leaves out a portion. Of 150,000 to 190,000 clones in the sample, about 88% were seen once. The material sequenced was PBMCs or T cells enriched from blood (not recorded which). Receptor source: a man over 45 who had recovered from COVID-19.

The chain couples TRBV7-2 to TRBJ1-1; possibly TRBD1 for D (5 bases). V lost 0 bases to trimming and J lost 5 bases, with 7 bases between them. The CDR3 runs 13 residues. From germline, CDR1 is SGHTA and CDR2 FQGNSA. Written as DNA, the CDR3 is TGTGCCAGCAGCTTAGCGCGGGGGACTGAAGCTTTCTTT. Translated: CASSLARGTEAFF.

The DNA of the CDR3 is TGCGCCAGCAGCCCCTGGGGGGGCGGGGGGACTGAAGCTTTCTTT. The encoded protein is CASSPWGGGGTEAFF. The genes are TRBV5-1 and TRBJ1-1; D perhaps matches TRBD1 (6 bases). The CDR3 contains 15 residues. Germline V gene lookup returns CDR1 SGHRS and CDR2 YFSETQ. With 4 bases removed from V and 5 bases from J, the gap between germline ends came to 18 bases.

V usage is TRBV9 and J usage is TRBJ2-2; 15 bases match TRBD2. This CDR3 contains 17 residues. The germline V gene encodes CDR1 SGDLS and CDR2 YYNGEE. V lost 4 bases to trimming and J lost 8 bases; unmatched junction nucleotides: 9. The CDR3 nucleotides are TGTGCCAGCAGCCCCGGACTAGCGGGGGGGCTCCGAGGGGAGCTGTTTTTT. Its protein is CASSPGLAGGLRGELFF.

This rearrangement joins TRBV6-5 to TRBJ1-4, with D maybe TRBD1 (6 bases). CDR3 length equals 14 residues. Trimming removed 6 bases from V and 1 base from J, with 9 bases in between. Germline-derived CDR1 and CDR2 are MNHEY and SVGAGI. DNA of the CDR3: TGTGCCAGCAGGGTACAGGGAACTAATGAAAAACTGTTTTTT. Protein sequence: CASRVQGTNEKLFF.

This sequence joins TRBV3-1 (or the pseudogene TRBV3-2) and TRBJ1-1; possible D gene TRBD1, 6 bases. CDR1 is LGHDT and CDR2 is YNNKEL in the germline V gene (reference sequence). The CDR3 length is 14 residues. V was shortened by 2 bases and J by 1 base, with 8 bases between the two germline ends. CDR3 sequence: CASSQLGANTEAFF. The CDR3 coding sequence is TGTGCCAGCAGCCAACTGGGGGCGAACACTGAAGCTTTCTTT.

This clone was picked up one time. The V and J genes are TRBV10-3 and TRBJ2-1; D possibly corresponds to TRBD1 (5 bases). V was pared by 8 bases and J by 8 bases, with 10 bases between. The length of the CDR3 is 11 residues. In germline, CDR1 is ENHRY, CDR2 SYGVKD. CDR3 nucleotides: TGTGCCATCGGGCAGGGCTATGAGCAGTTCTTC. It yields the protein CAIGQGYEQFF.

This clone was picked up a small number of times. The gene calls are TRBV20-1 and TRBJ2-5; no clear D. Germline-derived CDR1 and CDR2 are DFQATT and SNEGSKA (reference sequence). Trimming removed 3 bases at V and 2 bases at J, with 10 bases between. The CDR3 consists of 13 residues. CDR3: CSASGIRQETQYF. The CDR3 region has the DNA TGCAGTGCTAGTGGCATCAGACAAGAGACCCAGTACTTC.

This chain joins TRBV3-1 (or the pseudogene TRBV3-2) and TRBJ2-5; a weak D match, TRBD2 (6 bases). The CDR3 has 15 amino acids. The V end was cut by 4 bases, the J end by 5 bases, with 17 bases between. Per the germline V gene, CDR1 is LGHDT and CDR2 is YNNKEL (reference sequence). CDR3 sequence (DNA): TGTGCCAGCAGCCCCGTACTAGCCGCTGGGGAGACCCAGTACTTC. Translation gives CASSPVLAAGETQYF.

This clone appeared once. The chain combines TRBV9 with TRBJ2-5; unclear D gene. Per germline, CDR1 SGDLS and CDR2 YYNGEE. The CDR3 runs 13 residues. Trimming removed 0 bases from V and 5 bases from J, with 8 bases in between. The CDR3 nucleotides are TGTGCCAGCAGCGTAGACATGCTGGAGACCCAGTACTTC. Protein: CASSVDMLETQYF.

This clone appeared a single time. The chain uses TRBV3-1 (or the pseudogene TRBV3-2) and TRBJ2-5; 8 bases fit TRBD2. V lost 0 bases to trimming and J lost 2 bases; unmatched junction nucleotides: 5. This CDR3 region has 16 residues. The germline gives CDR1 LGHDT, CDR2 YNNKEL (reference sequence). The CDR3 DNA is TGTGCCAGCAGCCAAGAGGTTAGCGGGGCTCAAGAGACCCAGTACTTC. It yields the protein CASSQEVSGAQETQYF.

The J gene is TRBJ2-5, the V gene TRBV2; TRBD2 matches 11 bases. This CDR3 comprises 17 residues. V lost 1 base, J lost 5 bases, and 9 bases stayed unmatched. Germline assignment: CDR1 SNHLY and CDR2 FYNNEI. CDR3 sequence: CASSEVGLAGGGETQYF. In DNA form, the CDR3 reads TGTGCCAGCAGTGAAGTGGGGCTAGCGGGGGGAGGGGAGACCCAGTACTTC.

The CDR3 nucleotides read TGTGCCAGCAGCCCCCGACGGGACAGGGGGTCGGATACGCAGTATTTT. Protein: CASSPRRDRGSDTQYF. The chain joins TRBV7-9 to TRBJ2-3, with 11 bases identical to TRBD1. Germline CDR1 reads SEHNR; CDR2 reads FQNEAQ (reference sequence). V trimming: 5 bases; J trimming: 6 bases; junction bases outside the gene matches: 10. The CDR3 spans 16 residues.

A few counts support this clone. This sequence joins TRBV2 and TRBJ2-5; TRBD2 aligns across 8 bases. CDR3 length: 12 residues. Germline V gene lookup returns CDR1 SNHLY and CDR2 FYNNEI. Trimming cost V 7 bases and J 2 bases; bases outside gene matches: 0. The CDR3 region has the DNA TGTGCCAGCAAGCGGGGGCAAGAGACCCAGTACTTC. As protein: CASKRGQETQYF.

This chain joins TRBV5-1 and TRBJ2-7, with 7 nucleotides matching TRBD1. Germline CDR1 reads SGHRS; CDR2 reads YFSETQ. V was pared by 4 bases and J by 6 bases, with 10 bases of the junction left unmatched. This CDR3 spans 14 amino acids. CDR3: CASSPSRTGGEQYF. The DNA of the CDR3 is TGCGCCAGCAGCCCCTCAAGGACAGGAGGCGAGCAGTACTTC.

V gene TRBV10-3 combines with J gene TRBJ2-7, with D possibly TRBD1 on 6 matching bases. CDR1 and CDR2 from the germline V gene are ENHRY and SYGVKD. Trimming removed 2 bases at V and 1 base at J, with 6 bases between. The CDR3 has 13 residues. The CDR3 reads CAISEGQSYEQYF. The CDR3 DNA reads as TGTGCCATCAGTGAGGGACAGTCCTACGAGCAGTACTTC.

The chain is built from TRBV29-1 and TRBJ2-7; no clear D. Germline CDR1 is SQVTM and CDR2 is ANQGSEA. CDR3 length: 12 residues. V was pared by 4 bases and J by 3 bases, with 10 bases between. The CDR3 DNA follows: TGCAGCGTTGCAGAACAGAACTACGAGCAGTACTTC. Its translation: CSVAEQNYEQYF.

This clone was observed a handful of times. The chain couples TRBV7-9 to TRBJ2-7; 10 positions agree with TRBD1. Germline trimming cut 5 bases from V and 5 bases from J; bases unmatched to any gene: 9. CDR1 SEHNR and CDR2 FQNEAQ come from the germline V gene (reference sequence). CDR3 length: 15 residues. In DNA, the CDR3 is TGTGCCAGCAGCCTAACTTGGACAGGGGGTCACGAGCAGTACTTC. It specifies CASSLTWTGGHEQYF. The whole variable domain, filled in from reference TRBV7-9 and TRBJ2-7, reads DTGVSQNPRHKITKRGQNVTFRCDPISEHNRLYWYRQTLGQGPEFLTYFQNEAQLEKSRLLSDRFSAERPKGSFSTLEIQRTEQGDSAMYLCASSLTWTGGHEQYFGPGTRLTVT.

This chain uses TRBV5-6 with TRBJ1-1, with 8 bases fitting TRBD1. Germline CDR1 and CDR2: SGHDT and YYEEEE. CDR3 size: 12 residues. Trimming cost V 4 bases and J 11 bases; bases outside gene matches: 7. In DNA form, the CDR3 reads TGTGCCAGCAGCCATAGACAGGGGCGGGCTTTCTTT. Translation gives CASSHRQGRAFF.

The rearrangement links TRBV6-4 to TRBJ2-7, with TRBD1 as a possible D gene (6 bases). This CDR3 contains 12 residues. Trimming stripped 8 bases from V and 6 bases from J, with 14 bases between. The germline V gene encodes CDR1 MRHNA and CDR2 SNTAGT. The CDR3 is CASRGQPPEQYF. As DNA, the CDR3 is TGTGCCAGCCGAGGACAGCCGCCCGAGCAGTACTTC.

V is TRBV11-3 and J is TRBJ1-1; D remains ambiguous. Germline CDR1 is SGHNT and CDR2 is YENEEA. V lost 2 bases, J lost 6 bases, and 7 bases lay in between. The CDR3 loop spans 12 amino acids. The CDR3 protein is CASSLLSAEAFF. The CDR3 DNA sequence: TGTGCCAGCAGCTTATTAAGCGCTGAAGCTTTCTTT. Supplemented by reference TRBV11-3 and TRBJ1-1, the full variable domain reads EAGVVQSPRYKIIEKKQPVAFWCNPISGHNTLYWYLQNLGQGPELLIRYENEEAVDDSQLPKDRFSAERLKGVDSTLKIQPAELGDSAVYLCASSLLSAEAFFGQGTRLTVV.

This chain connects TRBV4-1 to TRBJ2-5; D may be TRBD2 (5 bases). This CDR3 spans 13 amino acids. Trimming removed 0 bases from V and 7 bases from J, with 9 bases in between. CDR1 is MGHRA and CDR2 is YSYEKL in the germline V gene. Written as DNA, the CDR3 is TGCGCCAGCAGCCAAGAACGCCGGGGGACCCAGTACTTC. It yields the protein CASSQERRGTQYF.

The rearrangement links TRBV3-1 (or the pseudogene TRBV3-2) to TRBJ1-6, with 7 bases fitting TRBD1. This CDR3 has 14 residues. Per germline, CDR1 LGHDT and CDR2 YNNKEL (reference sequence). The V and J ends lost 4 bases and 7 bases, in that order; junction bases with no gene match: 4. The CDR3 loop is CASSPGGTNSPLHF. The CDR3, as DNA: TGTGCCAGCAGCCCAGGGGGAACGAATTCACCCCTCCACTTT.

The chain carries TRBV9 and TRBJ2-2; TRBD1 is a possible D gene (6 bases). Germline CDR1 and CDR2: SGDLS and YYNGEE. The CDR3 sequence is 15 residues long. The V and J ends lost 4 bases and 0 bases respectively, with 10 bases between them. CDR3 residues: CASSPRQANTGELFF. Written as DNA, the CDR3 is TGTGCCAGCAGCCCCCGACAGGCGAACACCGGGGAGCTGTTTTTT.

This clone showed up just once. The chain has TRBV2 and TRBJ1-6; D is unresolved. The CDR3 has 15 amino acids. The germline V and J ends were trimmed by 1 base and 14 bases, with 18 bases remaining between them. The germline CDR1 and CDR2 sequences are SNHLY and FYNNEI. As DNA, the CDR3 is TGTGCCAGCAGTGAAGTAACGACACCGCAAAAGGCCCTCCACTTT. Residues: CASSEVTTPQKALHF.

The DNA for the CDR3 is TGTGCCAGCAGTTTTAGTAGTAACAATGAGCAGTTCTTC. Amino acids: CASSFSSNNEQFF. V gene TRBV12-3 or TRBV12-4 combines with J gene TRBJ2-1; D is uncertain. The CDR3 is made up of 13 amino acids. V dropped 3 bases and J dropped 5 bases, with 8 bases sitting between them.

This sequence joins TRBV19 and TRBJ2-2; perhaps TRBD2 as D (5 bases). The germline V gene encodes CDR1 LNHDA and CDR2 SQIVND (reference sequence). CDR3 length: 14 amino acids. V was shortened by 7 bases and J by 5 bases, with 14 bases between the two germline ends. Written as DNA, the CDR3 is TGTGCCAGTATTTGGGCCGGAGGTACCGGGGAGCTGTTTTTT. Amino acid sequence: CASIWAGGTGELFF. Using reference TRBV19 and TRBJ2-2 for the parts outside the CDR3, the full variable domain is DGGITQSPKYLFRKEGQNVTLSCEQNLNHDAMYWYRQDPGQGLRLIYYSQIVNDFQKGDIAEGYSVSREKKESFPLTVTSAQKNPTAFYLCASIWAGGTGELFFGEGSRLTVL.

V and J are TRBV15 and TRBJ2-7, with D possibly matching TRBD1 (5 bases). The CDR3 length is 14 residues. V was cut by 0 bases and J by 6 bases, with 12 bases left in between. CDR1 LNHNV and CDR2 YYDKDF come from the germline V gene (reference sequence). The CDR3 loop is CATSRDPGLSEQYF. The CDR3 DNA reads as TGTGCCACCAGCAGAGATCCAGGGCTAAGCGAGCAGTACTTC.

As DNA, the CDR3 is TGTGCCAGCAGCTTGGAGGGGTTGAAAGGCACTGAAGCTTTCTTT. Translating gives CASSLEGLKGTEAFF. The chain uses TRBV5-4 and TRBJ1-1, with D perhaps TRBD1 (5 bases). Germline V gene data show CDR1 as SGHNT and CDR2 as YYREEE (reference sequence). V was trimmed by 0 bases and J by 4 bases, leaving 13 bases between them. This CDR3 comprises 15 residues.

The DNA of the CDR3 is TGTGCCAGTCATTTTGGACAGCAAGAGACCCAGTACTTC. Its protein product is CASHFGQQETQYF. This chain uses TRBV6-5 with TRBJ2-5; tentative D call: TRBD1 (6 bases). Germline CDR1 reads MNHEY; CDR2 reads SVGAGI. CDR3 size: 13 residues. Trimming cost V 9 bases and J 2 bases, with 13 bases left between them.

The chain links TRBV13 to TRBJ2-3, with 7 bases fitting TRBD1. With V trimmed by 0 bases and J by 3 bases, 3 bases remained unmatched. Germline assignment: CDR1 PRHDT and CDR2 FYEKMQ (reference sequence). This CDR3 is 15 amino acids long. DNA for the CDR3: TGTGCCAGCAGCTTAGGGGCAGGGGGAACAGATACGCAGTATTTT. Amino acids: CASSLGAGGTDTQYF.